This TCR beta chain was obtained from a study of shared T cell receptors in the human thymus. The CDR3 is made up of 16 amino acids. Germline V gene lookup returns CDR1 ENHRY and CDR2 SYGVKD. V shed 0 bases and J 1 base; nucleotides not matched to a gene: 5. Profiled with immunoSEQ multiplex PCR; TCRdb holds only in-frame clones, not every one. The sample has approximately 580,000 clones, approximately 80% seen once. These data are also associated with another study on human thymus T cells. That report notes: Each of the donors was a healthy Finnish infant who was undergoing open corrective cardiac surgery for congenital heart defects. Corrective heart surgery yielded the resections from which the thymus tissue came. Gene usage for V and J segments appeared biased in thymic and blood repertoires. Highly overlapping thymic repertoires among unrelated individuals were reported in related research.

The chain combines TRBV10-3 with TRBJ1-1, with TRBD1 matching over 7 bases. The sequenced sample consisted of thymocytes. This TCR came from a boy younger than two with a congenital heart defect. CDR3 loop: CAISESERGQNTEAFF. CDR3 DNA: TGTGCCATCAGTGAGTCAGAGAGGGGGCAGAACACTGAAGCTTTCTTT.